This TCR beta chain was sequenced in a study of brain T cells in children with intractable seizures. V was trimmed by 4 bases and J by 2 bases, leaving 4 bases between them. The CDR3 totals 12 residues. In germline, CDR1 is MDHEN, CDR2 SYDVKM. Profiled with immunoSEQ multiplex PCR; TCRdb holds only in-frame clones, not every one. The sample has 50,000 to 80,000 clones; more than 95% are singletons. The V gene is TRBV28, the J gene TRBJ2-3; the D is unclear. Sequencing used peripheral blood, obtained at surgery. This TCR came from a boy in the first two years of life with focal cortical dysplasia and intractable seizures. CDR3 coding DNA: TGTGCCAGCAGTTCCCCCACAGATACGCAGTATTTT. Its protein is CASSSPTDTQYF.